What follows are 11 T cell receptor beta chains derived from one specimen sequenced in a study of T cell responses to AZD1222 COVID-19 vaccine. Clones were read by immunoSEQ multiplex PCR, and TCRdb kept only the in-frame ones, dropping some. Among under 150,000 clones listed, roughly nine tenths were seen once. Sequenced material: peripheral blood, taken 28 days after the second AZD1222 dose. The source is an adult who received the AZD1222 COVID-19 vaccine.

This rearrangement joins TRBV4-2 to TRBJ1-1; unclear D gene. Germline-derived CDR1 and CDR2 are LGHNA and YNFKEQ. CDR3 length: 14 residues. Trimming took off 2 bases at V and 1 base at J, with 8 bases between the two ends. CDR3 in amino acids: CASSQSSGNTEAFF. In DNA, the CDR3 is TGTGCCAGCAGCCAATCTTCAGGGAACACTGAAGCTTTCTTT.

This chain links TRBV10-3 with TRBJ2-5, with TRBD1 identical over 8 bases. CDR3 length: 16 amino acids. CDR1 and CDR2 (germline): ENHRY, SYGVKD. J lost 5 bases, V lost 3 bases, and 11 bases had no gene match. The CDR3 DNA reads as TGTGCCATCAGTGACCGGACAGGGCACTCGGGGGAGACCCAGTACTTC. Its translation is CAISDRTGHSGETQYF.

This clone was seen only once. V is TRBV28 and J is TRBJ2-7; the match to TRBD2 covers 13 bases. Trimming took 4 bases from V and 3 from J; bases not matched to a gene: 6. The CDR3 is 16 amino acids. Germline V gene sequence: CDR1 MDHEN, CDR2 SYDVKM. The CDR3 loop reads CASSSRTSGSIYEQYF. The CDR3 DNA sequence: TGTGCCAGCAGTTCCCGGACTAGCGGGAGTATCTACGAGCAGTACTTC.

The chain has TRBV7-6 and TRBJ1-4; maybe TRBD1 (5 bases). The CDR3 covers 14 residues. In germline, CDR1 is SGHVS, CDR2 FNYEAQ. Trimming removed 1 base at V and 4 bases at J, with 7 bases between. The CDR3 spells CASSLGQGNEKLFF. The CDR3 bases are TGTGCCAGCAGCTTAGGGCAGGGTAATGAAAAACTGTTTTTT.

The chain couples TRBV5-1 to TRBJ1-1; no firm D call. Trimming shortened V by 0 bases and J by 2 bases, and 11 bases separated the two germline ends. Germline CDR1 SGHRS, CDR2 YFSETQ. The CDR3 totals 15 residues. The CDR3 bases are TGCGCCAGCAGCTTGGTCGACCCTATTAACACTGAAGCTTTCTTT. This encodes CASSLVDPINTEAFF.

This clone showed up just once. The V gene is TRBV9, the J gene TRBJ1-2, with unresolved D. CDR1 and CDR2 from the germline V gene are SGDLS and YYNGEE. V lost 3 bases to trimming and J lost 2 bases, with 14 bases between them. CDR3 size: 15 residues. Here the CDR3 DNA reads TGTGCCAGCAGCGCCAATCCGGACCCAAACTATGGCTACACCTTC. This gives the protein CASSANPDPNYGYTF.

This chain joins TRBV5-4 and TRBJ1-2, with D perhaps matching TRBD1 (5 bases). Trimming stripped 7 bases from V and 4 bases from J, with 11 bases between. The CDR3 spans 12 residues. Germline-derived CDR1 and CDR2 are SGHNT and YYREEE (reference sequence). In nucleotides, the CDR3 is TGTGCCAGCCAGGGAAGGGGCTATGGCTACACCTTC. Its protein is CASQGRGYGYTF.

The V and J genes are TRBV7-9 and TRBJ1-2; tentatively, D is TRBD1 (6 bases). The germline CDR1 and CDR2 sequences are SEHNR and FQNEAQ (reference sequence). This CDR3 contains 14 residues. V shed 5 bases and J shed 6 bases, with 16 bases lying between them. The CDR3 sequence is CASSLAWTENGYTF. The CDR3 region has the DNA TGTGCCAGCAGCCTCGCCTGGACAGAGAATGGCTACACCTTC.

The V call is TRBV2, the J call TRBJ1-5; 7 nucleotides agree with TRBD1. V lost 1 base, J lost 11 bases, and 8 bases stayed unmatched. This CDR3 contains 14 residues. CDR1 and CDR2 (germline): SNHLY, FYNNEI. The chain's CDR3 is CASSEETGSKAQHF. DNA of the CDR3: TGTGCCAGCAGTGAAGAGACAGGGTCTAAGGCCCAGCATTTT.

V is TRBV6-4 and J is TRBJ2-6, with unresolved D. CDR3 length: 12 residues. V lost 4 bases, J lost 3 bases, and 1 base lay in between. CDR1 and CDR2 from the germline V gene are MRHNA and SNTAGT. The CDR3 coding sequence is TGTGCCAGCAGTGGTGGGGCCAACGTCCTGACTTTC. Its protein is CASSGGANVLTF.

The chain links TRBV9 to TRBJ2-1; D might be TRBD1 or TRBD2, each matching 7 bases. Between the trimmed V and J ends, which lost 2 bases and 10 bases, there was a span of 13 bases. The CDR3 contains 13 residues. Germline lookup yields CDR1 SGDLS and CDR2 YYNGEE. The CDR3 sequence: CASSVGGTAEQFF. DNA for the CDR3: TGTGCCAGCAGCGTGGGAGGGACAGCGGAGCAGTTCTTC.